The next 27 T cell receptor beta chains were all read from a single sample in a study of T cell responses to AZD1222 COVID-19 vaccine. Clones were read by immunoSEQ multiplex PCR, and TCRdb kept only the in-frame ones, dropping some. The data show around 200,000 clones, with around 88% seen just once and around 7.9% held by the top ten. The sample consisted of peripheral blood, taken on day 0 of AZD1222 vaccination. The receptors were gathered from an adult in good health.

V is TRBV5-5 and J is TRBJ2-6; TRBD1 aligns across 7 bases. Losses at the gene ends were 2 bases for V and 1 base for J; bases not matched to a gene: 9. Per the germline V gene, CDR1 is SGHKS and CDR2 is YYEKEE (reference sequence). The CDR3 runs to 18 residues. DNA of the CDR3: TGTGCCAGCAGCTTACAGGGGCTTTCACCTTCTGGGGCCAACGTCCTGACTTTC. It codes for CASSLQGLSPSGANVLTF.

The DNA of the CDR3 is TGTGCCAGCAGCTCCGGTAGGGCAGACTCCTACGAGCAGTACTTC. Protein sequence: CASSSGRADSYEQYF. The gene calls are TRBV7-8 and TRBJ2-7; D gene uncertain. The germline V gene has CDR1 SGHVS and CDR2 FQNEAQ. CDR3 length: 15 amino acids. The V end was cut by 4 bases, the J end by 0 bases, with 13 bases between.

The V and J genes are TRBV6-1 and TRBJ1-1; D not certain. This CDR3 comprises 14 residues. The V gene lost 1 base and the J gene lost 0 bases, with 6 bases spanning the gap. Germline V gives CDR1 MNHNS, CDR2 SASEGT. CDR3 sequence: CASSEVVMNTEAFF. DNA for the CDR3: TGTGCCAGCAGTGAAGTGGTCATGAACACTGAAGCTTTCTTT.

The rearrangement links TRBV28 to TRBJ2-4; D possibly corresponds to TRBD2 (6 bases). V lost 6 bases to trimming and J lost 8 bases, with 14 bases between them. Germline CDR1 is MDHEN and CDR2 is SYDVKM. The CDR3 runs to 13 residues. The DNA for the CDR3 is TGTGCCAGCAGGGCAGGGAGGCTACACATTCAGTACTTC. Its protein is CASRAGRLHIQYF.

The chain couples TRBV5-4 to TRBJ1-4; 9 bases map to TRBD1. The CDR3 totals 16 residues. The germline V gene encodes CDR1 SGHNT and CDR2 YYREEE (reference sequence). V gave up 0 bases and J gave up 8 bases; unmatched junction bases: 8. CDR3 coding DNA: TGTGCCAGCAGCTTGGTGGGGGGACAGGGTAAAGAAAAACTGTTTTTT. Its translation is CASSLVGGQGKEKLFF.

The V gene is TRBV6-5, the J gene TRBJ1-2; 7 nucleotides match TRBD1. The V segment lost 6 bases and the J segment 2 bases; nucleotides outside the gene matches: 3. The CDR3 runs 13 residues. CDR1 is MNHEY, CDR2 SVGAGI, per germline. The CDR3 is CASSKGQNYGYTF. CDR3 DNA sequence: TGTGCCAGCAGCAAGGGACAGAACTATGGCTACACCTTC.

This clone was seen a few times. The gene calls are TRBV14 and TRBJ2-5; 7 bases fit TRBD2. This CDR3 is built from 16 residues. Trimming took 0 bases from V and 5 from J; bases not matched to a gene: 9. Germline V gene sequence: CDR1 SGHDN, CDR2 FVKESK. This chain's CDR3 is CASSQESSGLRETQYF. CDR3 DNA sequence: TGTGCCAGCAGCCAAGAGTCTAGCGGCCTCCGGGAGACCCAGTACTTC.

V gene TRBV18 combines with J gene TRBJ1-4; 10 nucleotides align to TRBD1. Germline CDR1 KGHSH, CDR2 LQKENI. The junction had 4 bases not matched to a gene; V was cut back by 2 bases and J by 7 bases. This CDR3 contains 15 residues. CDR3 bases: TGTGCCAGCTCACCAAGGACAGGGGGAGTTGAAAAACTGTTTTTT. It is translated as CASSPRTGGVEKLFF.

This chain connects TRBV30 to TRBJ1-4; perhaps TRBD1 as D (5 bases). The length of the CDR3 is 13 residues. CDR1 GTSNPN and CDR2 SVGIG come from the germline V gene (reference sequence). V gave up 8 bases and J gave up 10 bases, with 20 bases separating them. This CDR3 reads CAGSGLNLAKLFF. In DNA, the CDR3 is TGTGCCGGCTCAGGGTTGAACCTTGCAAAACTGTTTTTT.

This chain links TRBV28 with TRBJ1-4, with D perhaps matching TRBD1 (5 bases). CDR3 length equals 17 residues. V was trimmed by 5 bases and J by 0 bases, leaving 16 bases between them. Germline lookup yields CDR1 MDHEN and CDR2 SYDVKM. In DNA form, the CDR3 reads TGTGCCAGCAGTCTCCCCGGGGCGGGCGCAACTAATGAAAAACTGTTTTTT. Its translation: CASSLPGAGATNEKLFF.

The CDR3 protein is CASSSGTGELFF. CDR3 coding DNA: TGTGCCAGCAGTTCTGGGACAGGGGAGCTGTTTTTT. The chain links TRBV28 to TRBJ2-2; a possible D gene is TRBD1 (6 bases). The germline gives CDR1 MDHEN, CDR2 SYDVKM. Trimming removed 4 bases at V and 8 bases at J, with 8 bases between. The CDR3 sequence is 12 residues long.

The chain couples TRBV6-5 to TRBJ1-2; D is possibly TRBD1 (6 bases). Trimming pared 6 bases from V and 4 bases from J, leaving 15 bases between. CDR1 and CDR2 (germline): MNHEY, SVGAGI. CDR3 length equals 14 residues. The CDR3 DNA follows: TGTGCCAGCAGCGCCTCCCCGACAGGCTATGGCTACACCTTC. It translates to CASSASPTGYGYTF.

Only one count was recorded for this clone. The V gene is TRBV19, the J gene TRBJ1-2, with D possibly matching TRBD1 (6 bases). The germline CDR1 and CDR2 sequences are LNHDA and SQIVND (reference sequence). This CDR3 comprises 17 residues. With 3 bases removed from V and 6 bases from J, the gap between germline ends came to 23 bases. CDR3 sequence: CASSMTGGSLFGDGYTF. The CDR3 nucleotides read TGTGCCAGTAGTATGACCGGGGGCAGTCTATTCGGAGATGGCTACACCTTC.

The CDR3 here is CASSRRAGTGVIDTQYF. CDR3 nucleotide sequence: TGCGCCAGCAGCCGCCGAGCCGGGACAGGGGTGATAGATACGCAGTATTTT. J is TRBJ2-3 and V is TRBV5-1; 10 bases are a match to TRBD1. There are 17 residues in the CDR3. After removal of 4 bases from V and 5 bases from J, the junction contained 13 bases not matched to a gene. CDR1 and CDR2 from the germline V gene are SGHRS and YFSETQ.

V is TRBV7-2 and J is TRBJ1-1; 9 nucleotides match TRBD1. The CDR3 consists of 16 residues. The germline gives CDR1 SGHTA, CDR2 FQGNSA. The V and J ends lost 5 bases and 0 bases, in that order; junction bases with no gene match: 7. This chain's CDR3 is CASSPQRQGVNTEAFF. As DNA, the CDR3 is TGTGCCAGCAGCCCCCAAAGACAGGGGGTGAACACTGAAGCTTTCTTT. Full variable domain (missing parts from reference TRBV7-2 and TRBJ1-1): GAGVSQSPSNKVTEKGKDVELRCDPISGHTALYWYRQSLGQGLEFLIYFQGNSAPDKSGLPSDRFSAERTGGSVSTLTIQRTQQEDSAVYLCASSPQRQGVNTEAFFGQGTRLTVV.

This clone was recorded once. In nucleotides, the CDR3 is TGCGCCTCTGACGGGGGGGATAGCAATCAGCCCCAGCATTTT. It specifies CASDGGDSNQPQHF. V and J are TRBV23-1 and TRBJ1-5, with D perhaps matching TRBD1 (5 bases). Being an ORF, TRBV23-1 has a function that is uncertain. The V end lost 11 bases, the J end lost 0 bases, and 14 bases lay between the germline ends. The CDR3 has 14 amino acids.

The rearrangement uses TRBV27 and TRBJ1-2; TRBD1 matches at 8 bases. The junction had 5 bases not matched to a gene; V was cut back by 0 bases and J by 5 bases. The CDR3 spans 15 residues. From germline, CDR1 is MNHEY and CDR2 SMNVEV (reference sequence). CDR3 region: CASSLSAGGAYGYTF. The CDR3 bases are TGTGCCAGCAGTTTATCTGCAGGGGGCGCATATGGCTACACCTTC.

The V and J genes are TRBV12-3 or TRBV12-4 and TRBJ1-4; no reliable D call. The CDR3 has 13 amino acids. V lost 3 bases and J 8 bases, leaving 10 bases between the germline ends. This chain's CDR3 is CASSFNLWEKLFF. In DNA form, the CDR3 reads TGTGCCAGCAGTTTCAACCTTTGGGAAAAACTGTTTTTT.

The CDR3 DNA reads TGTGCCAGCAGCCGGACGGGTTACAATCAGCCCCAGCATTTT. Protein sequence: CASSRTGYNQPQHF. This chain uses TRBV6-5 with TRBJ1-5; no firm D call. Trimming took off 6 bases at V and 3 bases at J, with 12 bases between the two ends. The V gene's germline CDR1 is MNHEY and CDR2 SVGAGI. The CDR3 loop spans 14 amino acids.

This rearrangement joins TRBV29-1 to TRBJ1-3; tentative D call: TRBD1 (5 bases). CDR3 size: 16 residues. CDR1 SQVTM and CDR2 ANQGSEA come from the germline V gene. Trimming pared 5 bases from V and 0 bases from J, leaving 17 bases between. Here the CDR3 reads CSVTSGTALSGNTIYF. The CDR3, as DNA: TGCAGCGTTACTTCCGGGACGGCTCTCTCTGGAAACACCATATATTTT. Filled out from reference TRBV29-1 and TRBJ1-3, the complete variable domain reads SAVISQKPSRDICQRGTSLTIQCQVDSQVTMMFWYRQQPGQSLTLIATANQGSEATYESGFVIDKFPISRPNLTFSTLTVSNMSPEDSSIYLCSVTSGTALSGNTIYFGEGSWLTVV.

V is TRBV16 and J is TRBJ2-1, with D possibly called TRBD1 or TRBD2 (5 bases each). The CDR3 sequence is 13 residues long. Germline V lookup: CDR1 KGHSY, CDR2 FQNENV. Trimming stripped 3 bases from V and 2 bases from J, with 5 bases between. CDR3 in amino acids: CASSQGPYNEQFF. Here the CDR3 DNA reads TGTGCCAGCAGCCAGGGACCCTACAATGAGCAGTTCTTC.

The chain links TRBV5-4 to TRBJ2-1, with D tentatively TRBD2 (6 bases). The V end lost 0 bases, the J end lost 7 bases, and 11 bases lay between the germline ends. The CDR3 runs 14 residues. Germline values: CDR1 SGHNT, CDR2 YYREEE (reference sequence). For the CDR3, the DNA is TGTGCCAGCAGCTTGGTAACTAGCCAGAATGAGCAGTTCTTC. Translated: CASSLVTSQNEQFF.

This rearrangement joins TRBV9 to TRBJ1-2, with 9 bases identical to TRBD1. Germline CDR1 reads SGDLS; CDR2 reads YYNGEE. The V segment lost 4 bases and the J segment 6 bases; nucleotides outside the gene matches: 16. The CDR3 length is 17 residues. The CDR3 spells CASSTPGGQGLSNGYTF. The CDR3, as DNA: TGTGCCAGCAGCACCCCCGGGGGACAGGGATTAAGTAATGGCTACACCTTC.

The rearrangement joins TRBV5-6 to TRBJ2-7, with TRBD1 matching 9 bases. With 2 bases clipped from V and 4 bases from J, the junction kept 7 bases outside the gene matches. Germline V gene sequence: CDR1 SGHDT, CDR2 YYEEEE. The CDR3 spans 15 residues. The CDR3 reads CASSFERTGVYEQYF. The CDR3 DNA is TGTGCCAGCAGCTTCGAGCGGACAGGGGTTTACGAGCAGTACTTC.

This sequence joins TRBV2 and TRBJ1-4; D remains ambiguous. The CDR3 runs 15 residues. CDR1 is SNHLY, CDR2 FYNNEI, per germline. Trimming took 9 bases from V and 3 from J, leaving 17 bases between them. CDR3 sequence (DNA): TGTGCCAGTAAGGGCAGCCTTGCAGCTAATGAAAAACTGTTTTTT. Protein product: CASKGSLAANEKLFF.

The sample holds a few counts of this clone. The rearrangement uses TRBV28 and TRBJ1-2; 7 nucleotides agree with TRBD1. Trimming removed 9 bases from V and 4 bases from J; junction bases left unmatched: 8. The CDR3 loop spans 13 amino acids. Germline loops: CDR1 MDHEN, CDR2 SYDVKM. The CDR3 here is CASRQGGSYGYTF. The CDR3 bases are TGTGCCAGTAGACAGGGCGGGAGCTATGGCTACACCTTC.

This clone showed up just once. This chain joins TRBV6-1 and TRBJ2-7, with a tentative D call TRBD1 (5 bases). Trimming removed 2 bases at V and 4 bases at J, with 21 bases between. Germline values: CDR1 MNHNS, CDR2 SASEGT. The CDR3 runs 17 residues. CDR3 nucleotide sequence: TGTGCCAGCAGTGAAATCCATTTTCAGGGAAGGGATTACGAGCAGTACTTC. Protein sequence: CASSEIHFQGRDYEQYF.